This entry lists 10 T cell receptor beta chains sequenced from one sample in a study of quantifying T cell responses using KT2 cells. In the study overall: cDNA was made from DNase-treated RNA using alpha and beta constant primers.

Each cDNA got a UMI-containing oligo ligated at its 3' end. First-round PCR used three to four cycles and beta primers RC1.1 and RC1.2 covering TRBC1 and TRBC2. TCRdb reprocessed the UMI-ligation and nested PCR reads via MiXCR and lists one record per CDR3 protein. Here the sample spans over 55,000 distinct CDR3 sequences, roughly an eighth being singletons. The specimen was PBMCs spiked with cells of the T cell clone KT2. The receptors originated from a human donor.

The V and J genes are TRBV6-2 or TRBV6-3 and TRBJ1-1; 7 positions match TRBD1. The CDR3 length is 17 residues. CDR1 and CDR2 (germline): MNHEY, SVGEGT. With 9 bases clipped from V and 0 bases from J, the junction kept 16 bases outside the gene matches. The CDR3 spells CARGTGTANLMNTEAFF. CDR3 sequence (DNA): TGTGCCAGGGGGACCGGGACAGCGAATCTCATGAACACTGAAGCTTTCTTT.

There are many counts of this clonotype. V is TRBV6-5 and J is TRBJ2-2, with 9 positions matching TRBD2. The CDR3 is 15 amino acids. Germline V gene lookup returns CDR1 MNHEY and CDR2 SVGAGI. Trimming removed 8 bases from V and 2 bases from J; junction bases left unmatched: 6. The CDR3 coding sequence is TGTGCCAGCTCTCGAGCGGGAGGTAACACCGGGGAGCTGTTTTTT. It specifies CASSRAGGNTGELFF.

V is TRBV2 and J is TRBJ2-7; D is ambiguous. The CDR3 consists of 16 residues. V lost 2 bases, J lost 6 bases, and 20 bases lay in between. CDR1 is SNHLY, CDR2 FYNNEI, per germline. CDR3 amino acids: CASSEIPWSRGREQYF. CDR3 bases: TGTGCCAGCAGTGAAATACCTTGGTCCCGAGGTCGCGAGCAGTACTTC. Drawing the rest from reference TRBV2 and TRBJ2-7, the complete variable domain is EPEVTQTPSHQVTQMGQEVILRCVPISNHLYFYWYRQILGQKVEFLVSFYNNEISEKSEIFDDQFSVERPDGSNFTLKIRSTKLEDSAMYFCASSEIPWSRGREQYFGPGTRLTVT.

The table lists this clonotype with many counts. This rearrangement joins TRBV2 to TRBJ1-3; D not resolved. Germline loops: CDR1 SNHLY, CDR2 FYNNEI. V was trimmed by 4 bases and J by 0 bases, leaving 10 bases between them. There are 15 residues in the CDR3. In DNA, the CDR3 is TGTGCCAGCAGTGTAGACACAGCCTCTGGAAACACCATATATTTT. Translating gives CASSVDTASGNTIYF.

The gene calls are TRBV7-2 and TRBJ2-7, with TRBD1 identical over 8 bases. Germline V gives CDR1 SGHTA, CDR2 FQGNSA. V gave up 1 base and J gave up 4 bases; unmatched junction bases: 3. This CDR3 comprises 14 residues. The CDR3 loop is CASSLGNRGYEQYF. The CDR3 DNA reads TGTGCCAGCAGCTTAGGGAACAGGGGGTACGAGCAGTACTTC.

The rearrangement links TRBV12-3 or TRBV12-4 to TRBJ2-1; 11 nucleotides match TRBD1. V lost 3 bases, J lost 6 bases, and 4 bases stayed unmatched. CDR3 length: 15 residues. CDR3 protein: CASSFTGTGGNEQFF. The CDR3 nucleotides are TGTGCCAGCAGTTTCACCGGGACAGGGGGCAATGAGCAGTTCTTC.

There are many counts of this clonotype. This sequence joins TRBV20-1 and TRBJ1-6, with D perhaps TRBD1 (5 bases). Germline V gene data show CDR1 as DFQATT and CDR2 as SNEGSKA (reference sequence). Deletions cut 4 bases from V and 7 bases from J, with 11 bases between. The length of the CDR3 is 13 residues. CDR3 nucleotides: TGCAGTGCTACCGGGACTGTCAATTCACCCCTCCACTTT. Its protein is CSATGTVNSPLHF.

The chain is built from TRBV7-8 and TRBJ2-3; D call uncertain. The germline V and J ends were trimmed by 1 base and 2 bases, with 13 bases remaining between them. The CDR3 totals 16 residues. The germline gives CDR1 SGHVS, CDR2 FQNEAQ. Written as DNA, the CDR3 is TGTGCCAGCAGCTTAGACCCGAATGGGAACACAGATACGCAGTATTTT. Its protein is CASSLDPNGNTDTQYF.

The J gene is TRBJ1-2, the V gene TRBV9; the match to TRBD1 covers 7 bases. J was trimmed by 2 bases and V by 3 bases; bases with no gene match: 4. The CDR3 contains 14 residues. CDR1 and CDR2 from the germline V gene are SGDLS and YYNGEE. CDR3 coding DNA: TGTGCCAGCAGCGCACTGGGACAGAACTATGGCTACACCTTC. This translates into CASSALGQNYGYTF.

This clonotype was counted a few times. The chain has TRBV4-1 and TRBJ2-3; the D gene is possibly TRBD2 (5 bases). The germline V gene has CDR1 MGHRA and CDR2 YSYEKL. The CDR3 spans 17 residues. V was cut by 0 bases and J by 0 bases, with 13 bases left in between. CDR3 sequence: CASSQDVPSSSTDTQYF. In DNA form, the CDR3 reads TGCGCCAGCAGCCAAGATGTCCCTAGCTCTAGCACAGATACGCAGTATTTT.